This T cell receptor (beta chain) is drawn from a study of vaccination effects on CD4 cells after COVID-19. CDR1 and CDR2 from the germline V gene are KGHDR and SFDVKD. CDR3 length equals 15 residues. The V segment lost 5 bases and the J segment 6 bases; nucleotides outside the gene matches: 5. Method: immunoSEQ multiplex PCR; TCRdb's copy keeps in-frame clones and lacks some. The table lists under 55,000 clones, roughly two thirds of them singletons. Antigen-specific CD4+ T cells were expanded with viral peptide pools in the ViraFEST assay before sequencing. Investigators separated out CD4+ T cells once around 9 days of culture had passed. PCR showed that the person got SARS-CoV-2 infection at some point between March and December 2020. As regards this clone: The antigen is undetermined.

The receptor was derived from a human donor who had a prior SARS-CoV-2 infection. The sequenced sample was CD4+ T cells from PBMCs cultured with a peptide pool, obtained before COVID-19 vaccination. The chain links TRBV24-1 to TRBJ2-3; 12 nucleotides match TRBD2. CDR3 sequence: CATSVTSGSGDTQYF. The CDR3 nucleotides read TGTGCCACCAGTGTGACTAGCGGGAGTGGGGATACGCAGTATTTT.